This T cell receptor (beta chain) comes out of a study of blood T cell repertoires in COVID-19. Study information: PBMCs, B-cell-depleted T cells, or T cells were the source of the cDNA or gDNA that made up the material.

Germline assignment: CDR1 SGHTA and CDR2 FQGNSA. The V end was cut by 1 base, the J end by 1 base, with 13 bases between. The CDR3 has 16 amino acids. Sequencing was performed with immunoSEQ multiplex PCR; in TCRdb, only in-frame clones are kept and a portion is missing. The sample lists hundreds of thousands of clones, around 86% occurring once. Input material: peripheral blood. The TCR originated in a woman in her thirties or forties who had recovered from COVID-19. This chain uses TRBV7-2 with TRBJ2-5, with D possibly TRBD2 on 7 matching bases. CDR3 DNA sequence: TGTGCCAGCAGCTTAGGAATGGGGGGGGCCCAAGAGACCCAGTACTTC. Amino acid sequence: CASSLGMGGAQETQYF.